This TCR beta chain was recorded in a study of Ad26.COV2.S vaccination and SARS-CoV-2 variants. Study background: Doses of Ad26.COV2.S were injected into muscle once or twice, 56 days apart. Study-wide findings and caveats: Vaccinees showed greater spike-specific TCR breadth than placebo recipients. Non-spike TCR breadth showed similarity between vaccine and placebo recipients.

Treatment here: over 15 received Ad26.COV2.S at low or high dose, single or two shots; about 5 received placebo; per-sample allocation not given. Sampling took place 63 days after the first vaccine or placebo injection. Of note for this clone: Its antigen is currently unknown.

Sequencing used immunoSEQ multiplex PCR; TCRdb keeps in-frame clones, though not all of them. Of 300,000 to 400,000 clones listed, 87% were seen once; the top ten hold about 3%. With 7 bases clipped from V and 4 bases from J, the junction kept 5 bases outside the gene matches. This CDR3 has 16 amino acids. In germline, CDR1 is MDHEN, CDR2 SYDVKM. This sequence originates from a person aged 18-60 years who received the Ad26.COV2.S COVID-19 vaccine or a placebo. The specimen was peripheral blood, collected in a trial of Ad26.COV2.S vaccine versus placebo. The chain recombines TRBV28 with TRBJ2-6, with 12 bases identical to TRBD1. CDR3 in DNA: TGTGCCAGCATGGGGACAGGGGGCGAAGGGGCCAACGTCCTGACTTTC. It is translated as CASMGTGGEGANVLTF.